This entry lists 19 T cell receptor beta chains sequenced from one sample in a study of Ad26.COV2.S vaccination and SARS-CoV-2 variants. Only in-frame clones appear in the TCRdb table, and some are missing; sequencing was by immunoSEQ multiplex PCR. This table has 300,000 to 400,000 clones, more than 85% appearing once. The treatment denotes: roughly 18 received Ad26.COV2.S at low or high dose, single or two shots; 5 received placebo; per-sample allocation not given. The study sampled participants on day 63 after the first vaccine or placebo injection. The sequencing used peripheral blood, collected in a trial of Ad26.COV2.S vaccine versus placebo. The receptors originated from a person aged 18-60 years who received the Ad26.COV2.S COVID-19 vaccine or a placebo.

The chain couples TRBV15 to TRBJ2-2; D is undetermined. The ends were cut back, 5 bases at V and 4 bases at J, with 14 bases in the middle. CDR1 is LNHNV, CDR2 YYDKDF, per germline (reference sequence). This CDR3 has 15 amino acids. DNA of the CDR3: TGTGCCACCAGCCGAAGTGGCACTTTCACCGGGGAGCTGTTTTTT. Translating it yields CATSRSGTFTGELFF.

The J gene is TRBJ1-6, the V gene TRBV2; 9 nucleotides align to TRBD1. The germline CDR1 and CDR2 sequences are SNHLY and FYNNEI. The J segment lost 5 bases and the V segment lost 6 bases, leaving 2 bases of the junction unmatched. The CDR3 consists of 14 residues. CDR3: CASRGQGDNSPLHF. The CDR3 bases are TGTGCCAGCAGGGGACAGGGAGATAATTCACCCCTCCACTTT.

The V call is TRBV5-4, the J call TRBJ1-1; 8 bases are a match to TRBD1. There are 13 residues in the CDR3. The germline V gene encodes CDR1 SGHNT and CDR2 YYREEE (reference sequence). V dropped 5 bases and J dropped 10; count of bases not matched to a gene: 10. The CDR3 is CASSKNTGQGAFF. CDR3 sequence (DNA): TGTGCCAGCAGTAAGAACACTGGACAGGGAGCTTTCTTT. Full variable domain (rest looked up from reference TRBV5-4 and TRBJ1-1): ETGVTQSPTHLIKTRGQQVTLRCSSQSGHNTVSWYQQALGQGPQFIFQYYREEENGRGNFPPRFSGLQFPNYSSELNVNALELDDSALYLCASSKNTGQGAFFGQGTRLTVV.

The V call is TRBV11-2, the J call TRBJ1-6, with D unclear. V was shortened by 0 bases and J by 7 bases, with 10 bases between the two germline ends. This CDR3 spans 15 amino acids. Germline-derived CDR1 and CDR2 are SGHAT and FQNNGV. CDR3 in DNA: TGTGCCAGCAGCTTAGAGTTGGCAGAAAATTCACCCCTCCACTTT. Amino acid sequence: CASSLELAENSPLHF.

The rearrangement uses TRBV6-5 and TRBJ2-7, with TRBD1 matching 7 bases. Germline CDR1 reads MNHEY; CDR2 reads SVGAGI. This CDR3 is 15 amino acids long. V dropped 0 bases and J dropped 4; count of bases not matched to a gene: 6. CDR3 bases: TGTGCCAGCAGTTACTCTACAGGGGTAGGTTACGAGCAGTACTTC. Translating gives CASSYSTGVGYEQYF.

The chain links TRBV6-2 or TRBV6-3 to TRBJ1-6; a possible D gene is TRBD1 (5 bases). Looked up from germline, CDR1 is MNHEY and CDR2 is SVGEGT. The V end was cut by 4 bases, the J end by 8 bases, with 15 bases between. This CDR3 region has 15 residues. DNA for the CDR3: TGTGCCAGCAGTTCCCCGGAGGGACCTCATTCACCCCTCCACTTT. Translating gives CASSSPEGPHSPLHF.

On this clone: Relative to the germline gene, one junction end is altered; a read error may explain this. V usage is TRBV27 and J usage is TRBJ2-1; a possible D gene is TRBD1 (6 bases). Germline V gives CDR1 MNHEY, CDR2 SMNVEV (reference sequence). This CDR3 contains 15 residues. The chain's CDR3 is CASSLSRGSYNEQFF. The CDR3 DNA follows: TGTGCCAGCAGCTTATCCAGGGGTTCCTACAATGAGCAGTTCTTC.

The chain couples TRBV19 to TRBJ2-7, with TRBD2 matching over 9 bases. Germline trimming cut 2 bases from V and 6 bases from J; bases unmatched to any gene: 2. CDR3 size: 13 residues. Germline values: CDR1 LNHDA, CDR2 SQIVND (reference sequence). The CDR3 DNA sequence: TGTGCCAGTAGTATAACACTAGCGGGCGAGCAGTACTTC. It translates to CASSITLAGEQYF.

V gene TRBV5-6 combines with J gene TRBJ2-1, with 10 positions matching TRBD2. Germline V lookup: CDR1 SGHDT, CDR2 YYEEEE. Losses at the gene ends were 0 bases for V and 0 bases for J; bases not matched to a gene: 6. The CDR3 is 18 amino acids. The DNA of the CDR3 is TGTGCCAGCAGCTTGGGTCTAGCGGGAGTGTCCTCCTACAATGAGCAGTTCTTC. It is translated as CASSLGLAGVSSYNEQFF. Full variable domain (outside the CDR3, taken from reference TRBV5-6 and TRBJ2-1): DAGVTQSPTHLIKTRGQQVTLRCSPKSGHDTVSWYQQALGQGPQFIFQYYEEEERQRGNFPDRFSGHQFPNYSSELNVNALLLGDSALYLCASSLGLAGVSSYNEQFFGPGTRLTVL.

CDR3 residues: CASSQVIKATEAFF. The CDR3 DNA is TGCGCCAGCAGCCAAGTGATTAAGGCCACTGAAGCTTTCTTT. The genes are TRBV4-1 and TRBJ1-1; D remains ambiguous. This CDR3 has 14 amino acids. Germline V lookup: CDR1 MGHRA, CDR2 YSYEKL. V dropped 1 base and J dropped 4 bases, with 10 bases sitting between them.

The chain carries TRBV5-1 and TRBJ2-5; D perhaps matches TRBD2 (6 bases). CDR3 length: 15 residues. V was pared by 0 bases and J by 2 bases, with 11 bases between. Germline V CDR1 and CDR2: SGHRS, YFSETQ. The CDR3 loop reads CASSLGGTQQETQYF. As DNA, the CDR3 is TGCGCCAGCAGCTTGGGCGGGACTCAGCAAGAGACCCAGTACTTC.

Worth noting for this clone: Other DNA sequences from this sample encode an identical CDR3 as well. The CDR3, as DNA: TGTGCCAGCAGTTACGACAGTACAGATACGCAGTATTTT. It yields the protein CASSYDSTDTQYF. The gene calls are TRBV6-6 and TRBJ2-3; possible D gene TRBD1, 5 bases. Germline assignment: CDR1 MNHNY and CDR2 SVGAGI (reference sequence). This CDR3 has 13 amino acids. Between the trimmed V and J ends, which lost 2 bases and 3 bases, there was a span of 6 bases.

This clone showed up just once. The V gene is TRBV7-9, the J gene TRBJ1-1; TRBD1 agrees at 7 bases. The length of the CDR3 is 13 residues. After removal of 5 bases from V and 6 bases from J, the junction contained 6 bases not matched to a gene. The V gene's germline CDR1 is SEHNR and CDR2 FQNEAQ (reference sequence). The DNA for the CDR3 is TGTGCCAGCAGCCGTAATACAGGGGCTGAAGCTTTCTTT. This translates into CASSRNTGAEAFF.

J is TRBJ2-7 and V is TRBV7-6; no reliable D call. Germline V CDR1 and CDR2: SGHVS, FNYEAQ. The CDR3 is 11 amino acids. With 8 bases removed from V and 6 bases from J, the gap between germline ends came to 11 bases. The CDR3 sequence is CASSQGPEQYF. Written as DNA, the CDR3 is TGTGCCAGCTCTCAAGGGCCCGAGCAGTACTTC.

The chain employs TRBV11-2 and TRBJ2-1; 10 positions agree with TRBD2. The CDR3 extends over 14 amino acids. Germline lookup yields CDR1 SGHAT and CDR2 FQNNGV. V lost 6 bases and J lost 7; bases outside the gene matches: 6. The CDR3 DNA reads as TGTGCCAGCAGTTTACTAGCGGGGTCAAATGAGCAGTTCTTC. It translates to CASSLLAGSNEQFF.

V gene TRBV6-1 combines with J gene TRBJ1-5, with 9 bases fitting TRBD1. The CDR3 totals 18 residues. Germline V gene sequence: CDR1 MNHNS, CDR2 SASEGT. Trimming took 3 bases from V and 7 from J; bases not matched to a gene: 16. The CDR3 region is CASSDPGQGTGRTQPQHF. The CDR3 coding sequence is TGTGCCAGCAGTGACCCGGGACAGGGAACCGGCAGGACACAGCCCCAGCATTTT.

V gene TRBV5-1 combines with J gene TRBJ1-1; no clear D gene. Looked up from germline, CDR1 is SGHRS and CDR2 is YFSETQ. The V gene lost 1 base and the J gene lost 0 bases, with 4 bases spanning the gap. The CDR3 totals 13 residues. CDR3 loop: CASSLTLNTEAFF. CDR3 in DNA: TGCGCCAGCAGCTTGACGCTGAACACTGAAGCTTTCTTT.

The gene calls are TRBV2 and TRBJ2-3; no clear D gene. The CDR3 extends over 14 amino acids. The V gene lost 4 bases and the J gene lost 3 bases, with 11 bases spanning the gap. CDR1 SNHLY and CDR2 FYNNEI come from the germline V gene. CDR3 in DNA: TGTGCCAGCAGTGGCAGGTTGGGGACAGATACGCAGTATTTT. It codes for CASSGRLGTDTQYF.

Concerning this clone: The junction departs from germline at one end; a sequencing error may be responsible. This chain joins TRBV30 and TRBJ2-3; TRBD1 might be the D (6 bases). The germline V gene has CDR1 GTSNPN and CDR2 SVGIG (reference sequence). The CDR3 consists of 13 residues. CDR3 region: CAWSRGVTGTQYF. The CDR3, as DNA: TGTGCCTGGTCACGAGGGGTGACAGGTACGCAGTATTTT. The full variable domain, rest sourced from reference TRBV30 and TRBJ2-3, is SQTIHQWPATLVQPVGSPLSLECTVEGTSNPNLYWYRQAAGRGLQLLFYSVGIGQISSEVPQNLSASRPQDRQFILSSKKLLLSDSGFYLCAWSRGVTGTQYFGPGTRLTVL.